Below, 27 T cell receptor beta chains from the same sample are listed, as sequenced in a study of T cell repertoires in cytomegalovirus infection (dated by TCRdb to the late 2010s). The treatment or condition label, read with the paper, signifies: in vitro stimulation with specific CMV peptide epitopes to enrich CMV-specific T cells. No antigen has been assigned to these receptors. TCRdb records Illumina HiSeq 1500 as the sequencer. Using fastp trimming at Q25 and MiXCR clonotype assembly, TCRdb reanalyzed the public sequencing data and kept in-frame beta chains. One record per CDR3 amino acid sequence lists the most common genes and DNA. Present in this sample are about 890,000 distinct CDR3 sequences, roughly 30% of which were seen just once. More than 13% of the sample rests with the top ten. The sample here was cultured CD8+ T cells from PBMCs, taken from culture after CMV antigen stimulation. The receptors here all came from a human donor in good health (CMV status not recorded). Some clones in this sample may be carry-over from other donors' samples.

This clonotype was seen more than once but under ten times. V is TRBV5-1 and J is TRBJ2-1; a possible D gene is TRBD2 (5 bases). The germline V and J ends were trimmed by 4 bases and 3 bases, with 11 bases remaining between them. This CDR3 is built from 14 residues. CDR1 is SGHRS and CDR2 is YFSETQ in the germline V gene. CDR3 loop: CASSPQEVYNEQFF. The CDR3 DNA is TGCGCCAGCAGCCCCCAGGAGGTCTACAATGAGCAGTTCTTC.

The rearrangement joins TRBV7-6 to TRBJ2-1; the D gene is possibly TRBD1 (6 bases). Germline assignment: CDR1 SGHVS and CDR2 FNYEAQ. Trimming left V 5 bases short and J 12 bases short, with 20 bases between. The CDR3 has 14 amino acids. Here the CDR3 reads CASSELSTGTRQFF. CDR3 bases: TGTGCCAGCAGCGAACTATCAACAGGGACCCGGCAGTTCTTC. Using reference TRBV7-6 and TRBJ2-1 for the parts outside the CDR3, the full variable domain is GAGVSQSPRYKVTKRGQDVALRCDPISGHVSLYWYRQALGQGPEFLTYFNYEAQQDKSGLPNDRFSAERPEGSISTLTIQRTEQRDSAMYRCASSELSTGTRQFFGPGTRLTVL.

The V gene is TRBV20-1, the J gene TRBJ2-1; no clear D. V shed 0 bases and J shed 0 bases, with 9 bases lying between them. CDR1 is DFQATT and CDR2 is SNEGSKA in the germline V gene (reference sequence). The CDR3 consists of 15 residues. CDR3 protein: CSARDLDNSYNEQFF. CDR3 coding DNA: TGCAGTGCTAGAGATCTAGATAACTCCTACAATGAGCAGTTCTTC.

The genes are TRBV27 and TRBJ2-1; the match to TRBD2 covers 12 bases. Germline-derived CDR1 and CDR2 are MNHEY and SMNVEV (reference sequence). Unmatched junction bases numbered 5, after V lost 8 bases and J lost 9 bases. This CDR3 contains 13 residues. The CDR3 DNA reads as TGTGCCAGCGCTAGCGGGGGGGGTTTTGAGCAGTTCTTC. Translating gives CASASGGGFEQFF.

This clonotype has just one count. The V and J genes are TRBV4-1 and TRBJ1-5, with D unresolved. V was trimmed by 1 base and J by 3 bases, leaving 10 bases between them. Looked up from germline, CDR1 is MGHRA and CDR2 is YSYEKL. CDR3 length equals 15 residues. CDR3 loop: CASSQVLADNQPQHF. The CDR3 DNA is TGCGCCAGCAGCCAAGTATTGGCAGACAATCAGCCCCAGCATTTT.

The J gene is TRBJ2-7, the V gene TRBV7-9; the D is unclear. Germline V gene lookup returns CDR1 SEHNR and CDR2 FQNEAQ (reference sequence). The ends were cut back, 4 bases at V and 4 bases at J, with 20 bases in the middle. This CDR3 is built from 16 residues. The CDR3 sequence: CASSSPPGMVSYEQYF. CDR3 bases: TGTGCCAGCAGCTCCCCCCCAGGTATGGTTTCGTACGAGCAGTACTTC.

This clonotype was observed many times. The chain uses TRBV28 and TRBJ2-3; D is unresolved. Germline V lookup: CDR1 MDHEN, CDR2 SYDVKM. Trimming removed 2 bases from V and 0 bases from J, with 6 bases in between. There are 14 residues in the CDR3. This CDR3 is CASSLDASTDTQYF. In nucleotides, the CDR3 is TGTGCCAGCAGTTTAGATGCTAGCACAGATACGCAGTATTTT. The full variable domain, its missing parts supplied by reference TRBV28 and TRBJ2-3, is DVKVTQSSRYLVKRTGEKVFLECVQDMDHENMFWYRQDPGLGLRLIYFSYDVKMKEKGDIPEGYSVSREKKERFSLILESASTNQTSMYLCASSLDASTDTQYFGPGTRLTVL.

This sequence joins TRBV5-6 and TRBJ1-1; 8 nucleotides line up with TRBD1. The germline gives CDR1 SGHDT, CDR2 YYEEEE. Trimming at V came to 1 base and at J to 2 bases, leaving 4 bases not matched to a gene. This CDR3 has 15 amino acids. CDR3 DNA: TGTGCCAGCAGCTTGCAGGGGGCGGGTAACACTGAAGCTTTCTTT. Its protein is CASSLQGAGNTEAFF.

The chain couples TRBV3-1 to TRBJ2-1; 8 bases fit TRBD1. J lost 0 bases, V lost 5 bases, and 6 bases had no gene match. The germline CDR1 and CDR2 sequences are LGHDT and YNNKEL (reference sequence). This CDR3 comprises 16 residues. CDR3 bases: TGTGCCAGCAGCGCAGACAGGGGTCGCTCCTACAATGAGCAGTTCTTC. Its protein product is CASSADRGRSYNEQFF.

J is TRBJ2-1 and V is TRBV6-2 or TRBV6-3; TRBD2 agrees at 9 bases. Germline lookup yields CDR1 MNHEY and CDR2 SVGEGT. The CDR3 runs 15 residues. The trim removed 5 bases at V and 5 bases at J, leaving 7 bases unmatched. CDR3 DNA sequence: TGTGCCAGCAGTCCTGGGACTAGCATTCACAATGAGCAGTTCTTC. Amino acids: CASSPGTSIHNEQFF.

This clonotype has a handful of counts. The rearrangement links TRBV11-2 to TRBJ1-2; D unresolved. This CDR3 has 13 residues. Trimming shortened V by 5 bases and J by 4 bases, and 11 bases separated the two germline ends. CDR1 and CDR2 (germline): SGHAT, FQNNGV. Here the CDR3 reads CASSPRPAYGYTF. For the CDR3, the DNA is TGTGCCAGCAGCCCCAGGCCTGCCTATGGCTACACCTTC.

Points on this clonotype: At one boundary the junction diverges from the germline segment, which might be a read error. V is TRBV6-1 and J is TRBJ2-1; 14 bases agree with TRBD2. Germline CDR1 and CDR2: MNHNS and SASEGT. The CDR3 is 20 amino acids. CDR3 sequence reads: CTSSGPGTSGGPYIYNEQFF. In nucleotides, the CDR3 is TGTACCAGCAGCGGCCCCGGGACTAGCGGGGGCCCTTATATTTACAATGAGCAGTTCTTC.

This clonotype was recorded a few times. The chain combines TRBV27 with TRBJ1-1; D might be TRBD1 (5 bases). The V end was cut by 8 bases, the J end by 0 bases, with 13 bases between. Germline assignment: CDR1 MNHEY and CDR2 SMNVEV (reference sequence). This CDR3 has 14 amino acids. CDR3 loop: CASRLQGLNTEAFF. CDR3 sequence (DNA): TGTGCCAGCCGATTGCAGGGCCTGAACACTGAAGCTTTCTTT.

This chain links TRBV20-1 with TRBJ1-1; tentative D call: TRBD1 (6 bases). Germline CDR1 reads DFQATT; CDR2 reads SNEGSKA (reference sequence). The CDR3 loop spans 16 amino acids. DNA for the CDR3: TGCAGCCTGAGGGCCAGGGGTATCCATGGGGACACTGAAGCTTTCTTT. Translation gives CSLRARGIHGDTEAFF.

This clonotype has ten or more counts. The chain couples TRBV7-8 to TRBJ1-1; TRBD1 is a possible D gene (5 bases). Trimming took 5 bases from V and 3 from J, leaving 13 bases between them. There are 14 residues in the CDR3. Germline V lookup: CDR1 SGHVS, CDR2 FQNEAQ. For the CDR3, the DNA is TGTGCCAGCAGCCATAACAGGTTTTACACTGAAGCTTTCTTT. It yields the protein CASSHNRFYTEAFF.

This chain connects TRBV6-2 or TRBV6-3 to TRBJ1-1, with 8 bases identical to TRBD1. The CDR3 length is 17 residues. V lost 0 bases and J lost 0; bases outside the gene matches: 6. Germline V lookup: CDR1 MNHEY, CDR2 SVGEGT. CDR3: CASSYSDRGLMNTEAFF. The CDR3 bases are TGTGCCAGCAGTTACTCCGACAGGGGCCTCATGAACACTGAAGCTTTCTTT.

This clonotype was picked up many times. The genes are TRBV7-2 and TRBJ2-1; 7 bases line up with TRBD1. Trimming at V came to 5 bases and at J to 3 bases, leaving 4 bases not matched to a gene. The CDR3 covers 14 residues. Germline values: CDR1 SGHTA, CDR2 FQGNSA. DNA for the CDR3: TGTGCCAGCAGCCTCCGGGACAGCTACAATGAGCAGTTCTTC. This codes for CASSLRDSYNEQFF.

V and J are TRBV28 and TRBJ2-7, with TRBD1 matching 7 bases. CDR1 and CDR2 (germline): MDHEN, SYDVKM. The CDR3 loop spans 14 amino acids. Trimming at V came to 6 bases and at J to 3 bases, leaving 8 bases not matched to a gene. CDR3 region: CASSRRTGDYEQYV. As DNA, the CDR3 is TGTGCCAGCAGCCGCCGGACAGGTGACTACGAGCAGTACGTC.

In its sample, this clonotype was seen many times. The genes are TRBV12-3 or TRBV12-4 and TRBJ1-1, with D possibly being TRBD1 (6 bases). The CDR3 has 13 residues. The V gene lost 6 bases and the J gene lost 4 bases, with 12 bases spanning the gap. The CDR3 reads CASSLQGSTEAFF. In nucleotides, the CDR3 is TGTGCCAGCAGCTTACAGGGCAGCACTGAAGCTTTCTTT.

The chain uses TRBV29-1 and TRBJ2-7; D gene ambiguous. Between the trimmed V and J ends, which lost 0 bases and 0 bases, there was a span of 9 bases. The CDR3 extends over 14 amino acids. The germline V gene encodes CDR1 SQVTM and CDR2 ANQGSEA. The CDR3: CSVEEGRSSYEQYF. Here the CDR3 DNA reads TGCAGCGTTGAAGAGGGCAGGAGCTCCTACGAGCAGTACTTC.

The chain recombines TRBV12-3 or TRBV12-4 with TRBJ1-2; TRBD1 matches 12 bases. The CDR3 covers 16 residues. V was pared by 0 bases and J by 6 bases, with 5 bases of the junction left unmatched. The CDR3 nucleotides are TGTGCCAGCAGTTTAGCCCCTGGGGACAGGGGGCATGGCTACACCTTC. Protein: CASSLAPGDRGHGYTF.

This clonotype was found many times. The chain employs TRBV12-3 or TRBV12-4 and TRBJ1-4, with 8 bases aligning to TRBD1. This CDR3 has 20 residues. Unmatched junction bases numbered 23, after V lost 4 bases and J lost 7 bases. CDR3 amino acids: CASSSRGDQGAAEDGEKLFF. The CDR3 nucleotides are TGTGCCAGCAGTTCCCGGGGTGACCAGGGGGCGGCAGAGGACGGTGAAAAACTGTTTTTT.

The chain carries TRBV5-1 and TRBJ2-7; D remains unclear. CDR3 size: 15 residues. Germline-derived CDR1 and CDR2 are SGHRS and YFSETQ. V lost 4 bases and J lost 7, with 21 bases in between. This CDR3 reads CASSPSDREMSEQYF. DNA for the CDR3: TGCGCCAGCAGCCCATCGGACCGAGAGATGTCGGAGCAGTACTTC.

The V gene is TRBV7-6, the J gene TRBJ1-3, with D tentatively TRBD1 (5 bases). Germline V gene data show CDR1 as SGHVS and CDR2 as FNYEAQ. The CDR3 runs 16 residues. V was shortened by 2 bases and J by 0 bases, with 11 bases between the two germline ends. CDR3 residues: CASSLPGRYSGNTIYF. CDR3 coding DNA: TGTGCCAGCAGCTTACCGGGACGGTACTCTGGAAACACCATATATTTT.

J is TRBJ2-1 and V is TRBV24-1; D is possibly TRBD1 or TRBD2 (5 bases each). Trimming removed 4 bases at V and 0 bases at J, with 15 bases between. Germline V lookup: CDR1 KGHDR, CDR2 SFDVKD. The CDR3 contains 17 residues. This chain's CDR3 is CATSEGDRTSSYNEQFF. For the CDR3, the DNA is TGTGCCACCAGTGAAGGGGACCGGACCAGCTCCTACAATGAGCAGTTCTTC.

This clonotype was recorded at least ten times. J is TRBJ2-7 and V is TRBV28; 8 bases fit TRBD2. V shed 6 bases, J shed 6 bases, and the junction held 7 bases outside the gene matches. This CDR3 comprises 13 residues. Germline CDR1 and CDR2: MDHEN and SYDVKM. CDR3 DNA: TGTGCCAGCAGCTTAGGACTAGCAGGCGAGCAGTACGTC. Its protein is CASSLGLAGEQYV.

With regard to this clonotype: A read error may account for a junction end that differs from germline. The chain uses TRBV3-1 and TRBJ2-1; D remains unclear. Germline CDR1 reads LGHDT; CDR2 reads YNNKEL (reference sequence). CDR3 length: 14 amino acids. The chain's CDR3 is CANSLKGIHNEQFF. The CDR3 DNA sequence: TGTGCCAACAGCCTAAAAGGGATCCACAATGAGCAGTTCTTC.